This TCR beta chain was sequenced during a study of a mutant IDH1 vaccine in newly diagnosed glioma. The overall study: Previous care, which was radiotherapy, temozolomide, or both, most often involved both.

The repertoire was sequenced with immunoSEQ multiplex PCR; TCRdb's copy has only in-frame clones and lacks some. The sample lists approximately 100,000 clones; roughly 90% were seen once. The sample's time point: baseline, week 1 (first vaccination visit). Indicated treatment: pre-vaccination baseline after standard-of-care therapy. On this clone: As yet, its antigen is unknown.

From germline, CDR1 is LNHDA and CDR2 SQIVND (reference sequence). The CDR3 sequence is 17 residues long. The V end lost 3 bases, the J end lost 0 bases, and 15 bases lay between the germline ends. Overall study findings and caveats: Evidence of vaccine-induced immune responses was documented in over 85% of patients. Pseudoprogression looked unconnected to shifts in top peripheral T cell clonotypes.

The source is a woman aged 45-65 years with glioma. The chain recombines TRBV19 with TRBJ1-3; D may be TRBD1 (6 bases). Sequenced material: PBMCs, taken from a glioma patient treated with radiotherapy, temozolomide or both. The CDR3 sequence is CASSIRHRVSSGNTIYF. The CDR3 DNA reads as TGTGCCAGTAGTATTAGGCACAGGGTGTCCTCTGGAAACACCATATATTTT.